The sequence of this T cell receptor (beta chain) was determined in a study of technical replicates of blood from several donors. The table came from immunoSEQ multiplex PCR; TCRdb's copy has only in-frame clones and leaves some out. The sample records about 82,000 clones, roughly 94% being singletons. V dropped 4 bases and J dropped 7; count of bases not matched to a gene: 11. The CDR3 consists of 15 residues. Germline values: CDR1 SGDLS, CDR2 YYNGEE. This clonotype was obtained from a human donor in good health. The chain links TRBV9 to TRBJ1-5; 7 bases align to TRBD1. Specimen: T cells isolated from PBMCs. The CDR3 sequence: CASSLGQTSGQPQHF. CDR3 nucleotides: TGTGCCAGCAGCCTGGGACAGACATCCGGCCAGCCCCAGCATTTT.